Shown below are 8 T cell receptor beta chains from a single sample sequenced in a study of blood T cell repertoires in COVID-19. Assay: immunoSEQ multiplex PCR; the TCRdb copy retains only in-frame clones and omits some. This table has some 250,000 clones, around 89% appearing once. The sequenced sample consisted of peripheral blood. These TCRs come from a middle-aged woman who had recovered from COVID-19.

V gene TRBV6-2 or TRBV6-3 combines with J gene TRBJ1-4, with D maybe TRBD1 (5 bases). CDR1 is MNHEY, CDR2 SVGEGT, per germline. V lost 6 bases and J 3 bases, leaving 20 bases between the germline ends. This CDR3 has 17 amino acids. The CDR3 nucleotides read TGTGCCAGCAGCCCCGGGACCGGGCGGGAGGCTAATGAAAAACTGTTTTTT. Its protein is CASSPGTGREANEKLFF.

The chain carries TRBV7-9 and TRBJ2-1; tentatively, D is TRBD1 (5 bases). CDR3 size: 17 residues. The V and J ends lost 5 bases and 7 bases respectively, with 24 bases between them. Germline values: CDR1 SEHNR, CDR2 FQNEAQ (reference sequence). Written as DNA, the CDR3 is TGTGCCAGCAGCCCTAGGCGGACATTTATGTGGACGAATGAGCAGTTCTTC. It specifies CASSPRRTFMWTNEQFF.

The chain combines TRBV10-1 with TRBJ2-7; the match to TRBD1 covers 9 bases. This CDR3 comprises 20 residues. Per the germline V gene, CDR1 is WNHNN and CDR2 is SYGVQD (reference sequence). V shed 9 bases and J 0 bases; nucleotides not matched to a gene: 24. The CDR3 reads CARPRGQGISGLGSSYEQYV. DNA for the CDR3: TGCGCCAGACCCCGAGGACAGGGGATTAGCGGGCTGGGGAGCTCCTACGAGCAGTACGTC.

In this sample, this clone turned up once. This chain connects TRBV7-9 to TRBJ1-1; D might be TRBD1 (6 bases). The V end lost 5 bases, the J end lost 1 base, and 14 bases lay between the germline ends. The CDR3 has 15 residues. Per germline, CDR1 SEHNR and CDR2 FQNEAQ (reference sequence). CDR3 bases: TGTGCCAGCAGCCCCCGGACAGTCCCGAACACTGAAGCTTTCTTT. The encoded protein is CASSPRTVPNTEAFF.

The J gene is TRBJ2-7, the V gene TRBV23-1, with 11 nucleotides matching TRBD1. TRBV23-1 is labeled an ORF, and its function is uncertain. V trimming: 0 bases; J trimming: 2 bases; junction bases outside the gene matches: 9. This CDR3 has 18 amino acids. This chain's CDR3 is CASSQSATGQGVTYEQYF. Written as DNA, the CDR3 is TGCGCCAGCAGTCAATCCGCAACGGGACAGGGGGTAACCTACGAGCAGTACTTC.

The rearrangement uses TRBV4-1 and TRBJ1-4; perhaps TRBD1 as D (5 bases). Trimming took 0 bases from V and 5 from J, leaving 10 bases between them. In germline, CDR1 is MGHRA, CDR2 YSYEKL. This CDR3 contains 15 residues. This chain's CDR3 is CASSQDIRGNEKLFF. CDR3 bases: TGCGCCAGCAGCCAAGATATCCGGGGGAATGAAAAACTGTTTTTT.

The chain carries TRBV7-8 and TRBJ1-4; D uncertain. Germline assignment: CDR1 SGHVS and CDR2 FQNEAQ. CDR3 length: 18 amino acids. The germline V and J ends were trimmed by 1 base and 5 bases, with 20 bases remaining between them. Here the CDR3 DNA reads TGTGCCAGCAGCTTAGTTGCGGGCTGGGCCGCCACCAATGAAAAACTGTTTTTT. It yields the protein CASSLVAGWAATNEKLFF.

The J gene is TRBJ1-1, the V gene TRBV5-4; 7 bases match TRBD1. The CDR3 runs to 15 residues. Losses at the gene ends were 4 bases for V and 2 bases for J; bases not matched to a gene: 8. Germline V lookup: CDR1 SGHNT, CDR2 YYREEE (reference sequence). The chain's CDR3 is CASSPRQGVNTEAFF. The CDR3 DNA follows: TGTGCCAGCAGCCCGCGACAGGGCGTAAACACTGAAGCTTTCTTT.